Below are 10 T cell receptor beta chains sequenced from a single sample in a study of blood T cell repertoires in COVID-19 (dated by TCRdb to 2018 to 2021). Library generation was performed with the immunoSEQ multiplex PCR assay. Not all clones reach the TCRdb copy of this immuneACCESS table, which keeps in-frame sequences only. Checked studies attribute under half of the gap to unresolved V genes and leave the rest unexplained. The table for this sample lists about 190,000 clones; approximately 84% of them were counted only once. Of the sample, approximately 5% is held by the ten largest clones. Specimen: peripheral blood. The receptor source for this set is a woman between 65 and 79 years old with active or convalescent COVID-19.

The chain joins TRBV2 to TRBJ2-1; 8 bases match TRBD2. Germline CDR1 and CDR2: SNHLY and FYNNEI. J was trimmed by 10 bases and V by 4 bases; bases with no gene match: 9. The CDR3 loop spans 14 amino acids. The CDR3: CASSGSGTPREQFF. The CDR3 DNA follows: TGTGCCAGCAGTGGTAGCGGGACCCCAAGGGAGCAGTTCTTC.

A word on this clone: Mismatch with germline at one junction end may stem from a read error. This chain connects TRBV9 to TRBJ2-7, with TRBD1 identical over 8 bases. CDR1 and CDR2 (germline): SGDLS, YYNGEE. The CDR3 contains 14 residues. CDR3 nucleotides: TGTGCCAGCAGCGTCAGGGGGCTCTCCGACGAGCAGTACTTC. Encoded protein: CASSVRGLSDEQYF.

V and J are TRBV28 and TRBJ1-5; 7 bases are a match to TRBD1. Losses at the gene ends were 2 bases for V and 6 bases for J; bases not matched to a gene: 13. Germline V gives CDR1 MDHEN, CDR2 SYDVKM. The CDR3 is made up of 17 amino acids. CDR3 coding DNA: TGTGCCAGCAGTTTAGTCTGGGTAGGGGGCGCCGGTCAGCCCCAGCATTTT. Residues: CASSLVWVGGAGQPQHF.

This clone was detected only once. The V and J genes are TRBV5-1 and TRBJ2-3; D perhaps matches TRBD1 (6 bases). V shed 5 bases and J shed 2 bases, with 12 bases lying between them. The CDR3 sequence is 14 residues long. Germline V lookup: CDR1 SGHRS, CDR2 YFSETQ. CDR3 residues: CASRRTANTDTQYF. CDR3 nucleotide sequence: TGCGCCAGCAGGCGGACAGCCAACACAGATACGCAGTATTTT.

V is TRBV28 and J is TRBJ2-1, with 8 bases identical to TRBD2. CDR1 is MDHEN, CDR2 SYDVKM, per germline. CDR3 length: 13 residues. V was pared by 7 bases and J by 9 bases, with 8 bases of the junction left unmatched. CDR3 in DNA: TGTGCCAGCACCCTTCGGGGGGGACGTGAGCAGTTCTTC. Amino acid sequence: CASTLRGGREQFF. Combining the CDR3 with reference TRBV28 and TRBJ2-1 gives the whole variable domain DVKVTQSSRYLVKRTGEKVFLECVQDMDHENMFWYRQDPGLGLRLIYFSYDVKMKEKGDIPEGYSVSREKKERFSLILESASTNQTSMYLCASTLRGGREQFFGPGTRLTVL.

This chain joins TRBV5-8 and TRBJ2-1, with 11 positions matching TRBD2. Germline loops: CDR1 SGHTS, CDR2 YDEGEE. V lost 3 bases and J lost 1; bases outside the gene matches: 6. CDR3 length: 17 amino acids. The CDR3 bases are TGTGCCAGCAGCTCCGGACTAGCGGGTTGGTCCTACAATGAGCAGTTCTTC. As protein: CASSSGLAGWSYNEQFF.

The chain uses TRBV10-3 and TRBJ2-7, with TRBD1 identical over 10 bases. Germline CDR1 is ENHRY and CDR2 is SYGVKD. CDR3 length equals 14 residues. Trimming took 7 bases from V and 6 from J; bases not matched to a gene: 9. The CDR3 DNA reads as TGTGCCATCACCGGGACAGGGGCGGGAGGCGAGCAGTACTTC. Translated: CAITGTGAGGEQYF.

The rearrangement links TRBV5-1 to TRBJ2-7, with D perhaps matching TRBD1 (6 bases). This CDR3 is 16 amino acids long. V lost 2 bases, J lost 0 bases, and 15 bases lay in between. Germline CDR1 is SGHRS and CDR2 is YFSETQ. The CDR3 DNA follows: TGCGCCAGCAGCTTAGGTCGACAGGCCAGCTCCTACGAGCAGTACTTC. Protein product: CASSLGRQASSYEQYF.

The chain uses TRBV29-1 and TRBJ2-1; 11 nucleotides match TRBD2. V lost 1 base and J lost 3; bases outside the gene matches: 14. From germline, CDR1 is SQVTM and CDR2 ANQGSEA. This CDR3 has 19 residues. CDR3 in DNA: TGCAGCGTTGAAGCTAAGGGTAGCGGGAGGGCCGGATTCTACAATGAGCAGTTCTTC. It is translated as CSVEAKGSGRAGFYNEQFF.

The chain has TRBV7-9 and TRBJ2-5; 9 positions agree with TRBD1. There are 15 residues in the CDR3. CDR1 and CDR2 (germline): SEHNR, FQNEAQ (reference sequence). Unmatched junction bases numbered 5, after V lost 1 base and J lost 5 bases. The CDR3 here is CASSLGGTGKETQYF. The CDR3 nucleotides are TGTGCCAGCAGCTTAGGAGGGACAGGGAAGGAGACCCAGTACTTC.